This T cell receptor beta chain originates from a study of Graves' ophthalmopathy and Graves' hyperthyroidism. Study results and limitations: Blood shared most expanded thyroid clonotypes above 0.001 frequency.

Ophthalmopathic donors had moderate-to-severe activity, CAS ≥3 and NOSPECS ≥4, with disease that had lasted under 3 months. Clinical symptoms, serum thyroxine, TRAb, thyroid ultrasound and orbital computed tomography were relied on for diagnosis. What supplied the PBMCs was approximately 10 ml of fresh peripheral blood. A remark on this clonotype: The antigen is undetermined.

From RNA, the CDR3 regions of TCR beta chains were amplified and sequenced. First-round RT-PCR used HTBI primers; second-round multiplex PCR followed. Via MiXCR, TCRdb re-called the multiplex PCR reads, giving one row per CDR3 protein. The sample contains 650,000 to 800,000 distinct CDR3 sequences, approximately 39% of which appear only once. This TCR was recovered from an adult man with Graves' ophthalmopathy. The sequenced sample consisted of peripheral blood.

The CDR3 loop reads CASSPRESLRYGYTF. The CDR3, as DNA: TGTGCCAGCAGCCCCCGGGAGAGTCTCCGTTATGGCTACACCTTC. J is TRBJ1-2 and V is TRBV5-5; D is unresolved. The CDR3 is 15 amino acids. Deletions cut 4 bases from V and 5 bases from J, with 18 bases between. Per the germline V gene, CDR1 is SGHKS and CDR2 is YYEKEE (reference sequence).